This is a list of T cell receptor beta chains from one sample in a study of cytotoxic CD8 clonotypes in ibrutinib-treated CLL. Using immunoSEQ multiplex PCR, the repertoire was profiled, and TCRdb retains in-frame clones only, with some absent. The data contain 110,000 to 150,000 clones, roughly 83% of them singletons. The source material was PBMCs, sampled after 12 months of ibrutinib treatment. The receptors originated from a human donor with chronic lymphocytic leukemia. The CDR3 runs from the conserved cysteine through the conserved F or W. A D gene is named only where the DNA matches it firmly. Only some rows state a clone size, as once, few, many or a class for expanded clones.

d_gene	v_gene	j_gene	abundance	CDR3aa	CDR3nt
TRBD1	TRBV27	TRBJ2-5	NA	CASSLSSRGLRMYQETQYF	TGTGCCAGCAGTTTATCGTCCAGGGGGCTTAGAATGTATCAAGAGACCCAGTACTTC
TRBD1	TRBV7-2	TRBJ1-1	once	CASSPDRADTEAFF	TGTGCCAGCAGCCCGGACAGGGCAGACACTGAAGCTTTCTTT
TRBD1	TRBV16	TRBJ1-5	few	CASSPSGGRGNQPQHF	TGTGCCAGCAGCCCCTCAGGGGGCAGGGGAAATCAGCCCCAGCATTTT
TRBD1	TRBV28	TRBJ1-5	few	CASSQGAASQHF	TGTGCCAGTTCCCAGGGGGCTGCGTCCCAGCATTTT
TRBD1	TRBV7-2	TRBJ1-5	NA	CASSSGQPNQPQHF	TGTGCCAGCAGCTCGGGACAGCCAAATCAGCCCCAGCATTTT
TRBD1	TRBV6-5	TRBJ2-7	NA	CASSYIWDRRLREQYF	TGTGCCAGCAGTTACATATGGGACAGACGTCTACGGGAGCAGTACTTC
NA	TRBV5-1	TRBJ2-2	few	CASSLRWQGTGELFF	TGCGCCAGCAGCTTGCGTTGGCAAGGGACCGGGGAGCTGTTTTTT
NA	TRBV30	TRBJ1-2	NA	CAWSAGSDYGYTF	TGTGCCTGGAGTGCAGGGTCCGACTATGGCTACACCTTC
TRBD1	TRBV4-2	TRBJ2-5	NA	CASSQAFRGRQETQYF	TGTGCCAGCAGCCAAGCGTTTAGGGGGCGGCAAGAGACCCAGTACTTC
TRBD1	TRBV5-4	TRBJ1-2	NA	CASSWVLGTGVGKNYGYTF	TGTGCCAGCAGCTGGGTCCTGGGGACAGGGGTCGGCAAGAACTATGGCTACACCTTC
TRBD1	TRBV14	TRBJ2-2	NA	CASSLWDSDRTGELFF	TGTGCCAGCAGCCTGTGGGACAGCGACAGGACCGGGGAGCTGTTTTTT
TRBD1	TRBV25-1	TRBJ2-7	NA	CASSGDPGQVGGYEQYF	TGTGCCAGCAGTGGTGATCCGGGACAGGTTGGGGGATACGAGCAGTACTTC
NA	TRBV6-1	TRBJ1-1	NA	CASRAEVGGSTEAFF	TGTGCCAGCAGAGCCGAGGTGGGGGGGAGCACTGAAGCTTTCTTT
TRBD2	TRBV5-1	TRBJ2-1	NA	CASSFLLAGGLIAGNEQFF	TGCGCCAGCAGCTTTCTGCTAGCGGGAGGTCTTATAGCGGGGAATGAGCAGTTCTTC
NA	TRBV4-2	TRBJ2-3	NA	CASSQGAGARGPDTQYF	TGTGCCAGCAGCCAAGGGGCGGGGGCCCGTGGGCCAGATACGCAGTATTTT
NA	TRBV4-1	TRBJ2-7	NA	CASSLTQSYEQYF	TGCGCCAGCAGCCTGACACAATCCTACGAGCAGTACTTC
NA	TRBV28	TRBJ1-4	NA	CASRIVDRPNEKLFF	TGTGCCAGCAGGATCGTGGACAGACCTAATGAAAAACTGTTTTTT
NA	TRBV4-1	TRBJ2-3	NA	CASSQDFPGSDTQYF	TGCGCCAGCAGCCAAGATTTTCCTGGGTCAGATACGCAGTATTTT
NA	TRBV30	TRBJ2-2	NA	CAGRLPGNTGELFF	TGTGCCGGCCGCTTGCCGGGGAACACCGGGGAGCTGTTTTTT
TRBD1	TRBV9	TRBJ1-2	NA	CASSVGQGSNYGYTF	TGTGCCAGCAGCGTTGGACAGGGAAGTAACTATGGCTACACCTTC
NA	TRBV7-6	TRBJ2-1	NA	CASSLELALNEQFF	TGTGCCAGCAGCTTAGAACTAGCTCTCAATGAGCAGTTCTTC
NA	TRBV9	TRBJ2-1	NA	CASSVGNSGYNEQFF	TGTGCCAGCAGCGTAGGAAATAGCGGATACAATGAGCAGTTCTTC
TRBD2	TRBV13	TRBJ2-3	NA	CASSTGTSGSNTDTQYF	TGTGCCAGCAGCACCGGGACTAGCGGGAGCAACACAGATACGCAGTATTTT
NA	TRBV5-1	TRBJ1-1	NA	CASSLAGANEAFF	TGCGCCAGCAGCTTGGCGGGGGCAAACGAGGCTTTCTTT
NA	TRBV5-4	TRBJ1-2	NA	CASSFFVSGIGGYTF	TGTGCCAGCAGCTTTTTCGTATCGGGGATCGGTGGCTACACCTTC
NA	TRBV7-2	TRBJ1-2	NA	CASSLAFALRGYTF	TGTGCCAGCAGCTTAGCGTTCGCCCTTCGCGGCTACACCTTC
TRBD1	TRBV18	TRBJ1-3	NA	CASSSRTGLEYTIYF	TGTGCCAGCTCATCAAGGACAGGGCTTGAATACACCATATATTTT
TRBD2	TRBV9	TRBJ2-1	NA	CASSLSGRAGNEQFF	TGTGCCAGCAGCCTTAGCGGGAGGGCGGGTAATGAGCAGTTCTTC
TRBD2	TRBV28	TRBJ2-7	NA	CASSLSWGGLAKYEQYF	TGTGCCAGCAGTTTAAGTTGGGGAGGACTAGCGAAATACGAGCAGTACTTC
TRBD2	TRBV15	TRBJ2-1	once	CATSRDLAGSYNEQFF	TGTGCCACCAGCAGAGATCTAGCGGGCTCCTACAATGAGCAGTTCTTC
NA	TRBV28	TRBJ1-4	few	CASSLEGEKLFF	TGTGCCAGCAGTTTGGAGGGTGAAAAACTGTTTTTT
NA	TRBV5-1	TRBJ1-4	NA	CASSLTLAGLNEKLFF	TGCGCCAGCAGCTTGACCCTTGCAGGGCTTAATGAAAAACTGTTTTTT
NA	TRBV5-4	TRBJ1-2	NA	CASRFSFGNYGYTF	TGTGCCAGCAGGTTCTCCTTTGGTAACTATGGCTACACCTTC
NA	TRBV9	TRBJ2-7	NA	CASSVGLRDPSYEQYF	TGTGCCAGCAGCGTAGGTCTGCGGGACCCTTCCTACGAGCAGTACTTC
NA	TRBV4-3	TRBJ2-1	NA	CASSQVLWSSYNEQFF	TGCGCCAGCAGCCAAGTTCTGTGGAGCTCCTACAATGAGCAGTTCTTC
NA	TRBV7-9	TRBJ2-7	few	CASSLGRSSYEQYF	TGTGCCAGCAGCTTGGGGCGGAGCTCCTACGAGCAGTACTTC
NA	TRBV5-1	TRBJ2-7	NA	CASSLDDSYEQYF	TGCGCCAGCAGCTTGGATGACAGCTACGAGCAGTACTTC
TRBD1	TRBV27	TRBJ1-2	once	CASSLYSDRVNNYGYTF	TGTGCCAGCAGTTTATATTCGGACAGGGTAAATAACTATGGCTACACCTTC
NA	TRBV10-3	TRBJ2-7	NA	CAISVNRGSDEQYF	TGTGCCATCAGTGTTAATCGGGGTTCGGACGAGCAGTACTTC
NA	TRBV25-1	TRBJ2-7	few	CASSPKAGTYEQYF	TGTGCCAGCAGCCCGAAGGCCGGCACCTACGAGCAGTACTTC
NA	TRBV2	TRBJ1-2	few	CASTATNADYGYTF	TGTGCCAGCACCGCCACGAATGCGGACTATGGCTACACCTTC
TRBD1	TRBV10-3	TRBJ1-5	few	CAIKTGPNQPQHF	TGTGCCATCAAGACAGGGCCCAATCAGCCCCAGCATTTT
TRBD2	TRBV7-2	TRBJ2-5	once	CASSPQGLAADRTQYF	TGTGCCAGCAGCCCTCAAGGACTAGCGGCTGACAGGACCCAGTACTTC
TRBD1	TRBV29-1	TRBJ1-1	NA	CSAEGQTNTEAFF	TGCAGCGCCGAGGGACAGACGAACACTGAAGCTTTCTTT
TRBD1	TRBV7-6	TRBJ1-4	NA	CASSPPAGGGGGEKLFF	TGTGCCAGCAGCCCCCCCGCAGGGGGCGGAGGCGGGGAAAAACTGTTTTTT
NA	TRBV7-2	TRBJ2-5	NA	CASSLQGSQETQYF	TGTGCCAGCAGCTTACAGGGTTCCCAAGAGACCCAGTACTTC
NA	TRBV7-2	TRBJ2-1	NA	CASSLEGWGGEQFF	TGTGCCAGCAGCTTAGAGGGTTGGGGAGGTGAGCAGTTCTTC
NA	TRBV9	TRBJ2-1	NA	CASSVAGRGSYNEQFF	TGTGCCAGCAGCGTAGCAGGGCGGGGCTCCTACAATGAGCAGTTCTTC
TRBD1	TRBV29-1	TRBJ2-5	NA	CSVDRVQETQYF	TGCAGCGTAGACAGGGTCCAAGAGACCCAGTACTTC
NA	TRBV6-1	TRBJ1-1	NA	CASSEARGTEAFF	TGTGCCAGCAGTGAAGCTCGAGGCACTGAAGCTTTCTTT
TRBD2	TRBV4-3	TRBJ2-1	NA	CASSQDRLAGGDEQFF	TGCGCCAGCAGCCAAGATCGACTAGCGGGAGGAGATGAGCAGTTCTTC
TRBD2	TRBV30	TRBJ2-4	NA	CAWSPGTSSGEYF	TGTGCCTGGAGTCCCGGGACTAGCTCCGGGGAGTACTTC
NA	TRBV30	TRBJ1-5	NA	CAWGVGYGNQPQHF	TGTGCCTGGGGGGTAGGGTACGGCAATCAGCCCCAGCATTTT
NA	TRBV5-4	TRBJ1-1	NA	CASSLFQVNTEAFF	TGTGCCAGCAGCTTGTTTCAGGTGAACACTGAAGCTTTCTTT
NA	TRBV5-4	TRBJ2-7	NA	CASSQLRDDYEQYF	TGTGCCAGCAGCCAGCTCCGAGATGATTACGAGCAGTACTTC
TRBD1	TRBV5-5	TRBJ1-2	few	CASSTGDSYYGYTF	TGTGCCAGCAGCACTGGGGACAGCTACTATGGCTACACCTTC
TRBD1	TRBV27	TRBJ1-2	NA	CASSLTGEGYGYTF	TGTGCCAGCAGTTTAACAGGGGAGGGTTATGGCTACACCTTC
NA	TRBV21-1	TRBJ1-5	few	CASSAVNQPQHF	TGTGCCAGCAGTGCAGTCAATCAGCCCCAGCATTTT
TRBD2	TRBV11-2	TRBJ2-1	NA	CASSQRSTSGIKEQFF	TGTGCCAGCAGTCAGCGCTCGACTAGCGGGATAAAAGAGCAGTTCTTC
TRBD2	TRBV7-3	TRBJ2-3	NA	CASSRLARDTQYF	TGTGCCAGCAGCCGACTAGCCCGAGATACGCAGTATTTT